This T cell receptor (beta chain) was identified in a study of human versus mouse CDR3 diversity and MHC coevolution. Note on this clone: The target antigen is unknown.

Sorting isolated naive CD4 T cells lacking CD45RO and expressing CD62L. The table came from immunoSEQ multiplex PCR; TCRdb's copy has only in-frame clones and leaves some out. The sample gives about 83,000 clones, just under 95% of which show up once; around 0.15% is in the top ten. The study, taken as a whole, reports: About 1.6 million TCR beta clonotypes were estimated for humans, the largest repertoire.

Sequenced sample: naive CD4+ T cells from blood. Stated subset: CD45RO-negative CD62L-positive naive CD4 T cells. The TCR sequence derives from a person between 25 and 70 years old in good health.

In nucleotides, the CDR3 is TGCGCCAGCAGCAACGAACAGGGGATTAATGAAAAACTGTTTTTT. Protein: CASSNEQGINEKLFF. The chain couples TRBV5-1 to TRBJ1-4, with TRBD1 identical over 7 bases. The CDR3 is 15 residues long. J gave up 4 bases and V 4 bases, and 7 bases lay outside the gene matches. Germline V gene sequence: CDR1 SGHRS, CDR2 YFSETQ.